Sequencing of this TCR beta chain was carried out in a study of blood T cell repertoires in COVID-19. Study-level background: Acute and convalescent COVID-19 specimens originated in the United States, Italy and Spain.

With 5 bases removed from V and 4 bases from J, the gap between germline ends came to 11 bases. CDR1 and CDR2 (germline): MGHDK, SYGVNS. CDR3 length: 13 residues. Clones were read by immunoSEQ multiplex PCR, and TCRdb kept only the in-frame ones, dropping some. Of over 200,000 clones listed, roughly 89% are singletons. Sequencing was done on a sample of PBMCs or T cells enriched from blood (not recorded which). The sequence derives from a young man with acute COVID-19. V and J are TRBV25-1 and TRBJ1-1; D remains unclear. CDR3 sequence: CASSRLGGTEAFF. The CDR3 DNA is TGTGCCAGCAGTCGTCTCGGCGGCACTGAAGCTTTCTTT.